The rows below give T cell receptor beta chains drawn from one sample of a study of T cell responses to AZD1222 COVID-19 vaccine. TCRdb's copy holds only in-frame clones and misses some; the assay was immunoSEQ multiplex PCR. This sample has 75,000 to 100,000 clones, with over 75% found just once. The source was peripheral blood, collected on day 0 of AZD1222 vaccination. These receptors were obtained from an adult in good health. The CDR3 runs from the conserved cysteine through the conserved F or W. A D gene is named only where the DNA matches it firmly.

J: TRBJ2-3
D: -
V: TRBV6-5
DNA: TGTGCCAGCAGTTCCGGTCGCCCCTACGGTACGCAGTATTTT
CDR3: CASSSGRPYGTQYF

J: TRBJ1-1
D: -
V: TRBV18
DNA: TGTGCCAGCTCACCACGAATTTCGGGAGAAGGGACTGAAGCTTTCTTT
CDR3: CASSPRISGEGTEAFF

J: TRBJ2-7
D: TRBD1
V: TRBV7-2
DNA: TGTGCCAGCAGCTTGGACAGGGGGCGTAGGGAGCAGTACTTC
CDR3: CASSLDRGRREQYF

J: TRBJ1-2
D: TRBD1
V: TRBV6-5
DNA: TGTGCCAGCAGTTACTCGAGGGGACAGGGAAATGGCTACACCTTC
CDR3: CASSYSRGQGNGYTF

J: TRBJ1-2
D: TRBD1
V: TRBV19
DNA: TGTGCCAGTAGTAACCCACAGGGGACCAACTATGGCTACACCTTC
CDR3: CASSNPQGTNYGYTF

J: TRBJ2-1
D: TRBD1
V: TRBV7-2
DNA: TGTGCCAGCAGCGAGGCGGGACAGGCTTACAATGAGCAGTTCTTC
CDR3: CASSEAGQAYNEQFF

J: TRBJ1-5
D: -
V: TRBV28
DNA: TGTGCCAGCATGGGGGGGCTTCAGCCCCAGCATTTT
CDR3: CASMGGLQPQHF

J: TRBJ1-5
D: TRBD1
V: TRBV10-3
DNA: TGTGCCATCAGTGAGACGACGACAGGGAGTCAGCCCCAGCATTTT
CDR3: CAISETTTGSQPQHF

J: TRBJ2-7
D: TRBD2
V: TRBV7-2
DNA: TGTGCCAGCAGCTTAGACGGTGGGACTACCTACGGGCAGTACTTC
CDR3: CASSLDGGTTYGQYF

J: TRBJ2-1
D: -
V: TRBV11-3
DNA: TGTGCCAGCAGCTGGAGTCCGTCCTACAATGAGCAGTTCTTC
CDR3: CASSWSPSYNEQFF